The clone carrying this T cell receptor beta chain has a count of ten or more. The data stem from a study of metastatic and nonmetastatic thyroid tumors. V dropped 7 bases and J dropped 0 bases, with 16 bases sitting between them. This CDR3 region has 17 residues. Germline V CDR1 and CDR2: SGHTA, FQGNSA. In the source study's methods: The distant-metastasis classifier for papillary thyroid cancer was built from CDR3 differences across clinicopathological groups. Using MiXCR, TCRdb reanalyzed the PCR reads. TCRdb assigned the V and J calls; the authors' analysis was not used. The table lists under 30,000 clones, over 12% of them singletons. Until they underwent thyroid surgery, no patient had received any treatment.

The chain has TRBV7-2 and TRBJ2-6; the D gene could be TRBD1 or TRBD2 (5 bases each). This TCR was sampled from a male donor with papillary thyroid cancer or a benign thyroid nodule (not recorded which). Some clones in this sample may be carry-over from other donors' samples. Source material: blood. CDR3 coding DNA: TGTGCCAGCATAGAATGGGACCCCCGCTCTGGGGCCAACGTCCTGACTTTC. This gives the protein CASIEWDPRSGANVLTF.